This T cell receptor beta chain was retrieved from a study of blood T cell repertoires in COVID-19. Only in-frame clones appear in the TCRdb table, and some are missing; sequencing was by immunoSEQ multiplex PCR. The sample lists roughly 250,000 clones; 88% were seen once. Trimming cost V 8 bases and J 6 bases; bases outside gene matches: 11. The CDR3 extends over 14 amino acids. Looked up from germline, CDR1 is MNHEY and CDR2 is SVGAGI. Recruitment covered fewer than 25 US areas and drew participants whose ages spanned roughly 18 to 100 years. Cohort 3 recovered donors had two negative PCRs, clearance, or symptom resolution.

V is TRBV6-5 and J is TRBJ2-7; 9 nucleotides line up with TRBD2. The TCR sequence derives from a woman aged 45-60 years who had recovered from COVID-19. Sample: PBMCs or T cells enriched from blood (not recorded which). CDR3 region: CASGVRSGRFEQYF. CDR3 nucleotides: TGTGCCAGCGGGGTCAGGAGCGGGAGGTTCGAGCAGTACTTC.